This T cell receptor beta chain came from a study of siplizumab effects on memory and regulatory T cells. Across three donor pairs, the naive, memory, effector memory and TEMRA subsets were sequenced without stimulation. Germline-derived CDR1 and CDR2 are LNHDA and SQIVND (reference sequence). V lost 1 base to trimming and J lost 14 bases, with 10 bases between them. The CDR3 consists of 11 residues. The method was immunoSEQ multiplex PCR; TCRdb's version includes in-frame clones alone and lacks a portion of them. The table includes roughly 26,000 clones, about 79% detected once. The chain employs TRBV19 and TRBJ2-3; a weak D match, TRBD2 (5 bases). Sequencing was done on a sample of memory CD4+ T cells sorted from blood. The clonotype comes from a human donor in good health. The chain's CDR3 is CASSIGEFAYF. The CDR3 region has the DNA TGTGCCAGTAGTATAGGGGAGTTTGCGTATTTT. The full variable domain, with the rest looked up from reference TRBV19 and TRBJ2-3, is DGGITQSPKYLFRKEGQNVTLSCEQNLNHDAMYWYRQDPGQGLRLIYYSQIVNDFQKGDIAEGYSVSREKKESFPLTVTSAQKNPTAFYLCASSIGEFAYFGPGTRLTVL.